The sequence of this T cell receptor (beta chain) was determined in a study of long-term antiretroviral therapy in people with HIV. The germline gives CDR1 MGHDK, CDR2 SYGVNS. With 2 bases removed from V and 2 bases from J, the gap between germline ends came to 0 bases. This CDR3 spans 11 amino acids. General study points: The blood, collected between about 2003 and 2017, was possibly taken under older ART regimens.

On this clone itself: Its antigen is undetermined.

The assay, immunoSEQ v3.0, was run at survey level. Profiling relied on immunoSEQ multiplex PCR, and the TCRdb table lists in-frame clones only, not all of them. Of approximately 28,000 clones listed, over 65% are singletons. Until DNA extraction, the samples held between roughly 1-10 million cryopreserved PBMC. This chain joins TRBV25-1 and TRBJ1-2; D gene ambiguous. This specimen consisted of unsorted PBMCs, obtained 4.8 to 5 years after starting antiretroviral therapy. The receptor's source is a man between 40 and 49 years old with HIV. The chain's CDR3 is CASSENYGYTF. The CDR3 DNA reads TGTGCCAGCAGTGAAAACTATGGCTACACCTTC.